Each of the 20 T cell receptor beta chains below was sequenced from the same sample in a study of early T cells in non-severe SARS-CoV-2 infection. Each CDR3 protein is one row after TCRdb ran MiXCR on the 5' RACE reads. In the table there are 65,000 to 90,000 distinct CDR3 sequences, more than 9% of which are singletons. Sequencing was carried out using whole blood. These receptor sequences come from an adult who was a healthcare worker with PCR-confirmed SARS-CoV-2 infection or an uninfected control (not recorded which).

CDR3 sequence (DNA): TGTGCCAGCAGACGTTCAGGGGGCCTCTCCTACGAGCAGTACTTC. As protein: CASRRSGGLSYEQYF. The chain combines TRBV27 with TRBJ2-7; 8 nucleotides align to TRBD1. This CDR3 is built from 15 residues. Trimming took 6 bases from V and 0 from J; bases not matched to a gene: 7. Germline values: CDR1 MNHEY, CDR2 SMNVEV (reference sequence).

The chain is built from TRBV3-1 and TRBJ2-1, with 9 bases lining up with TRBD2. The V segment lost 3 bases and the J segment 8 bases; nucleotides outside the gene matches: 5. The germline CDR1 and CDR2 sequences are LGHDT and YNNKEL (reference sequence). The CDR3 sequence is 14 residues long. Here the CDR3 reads CASSQEAGGHEQFF. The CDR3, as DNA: TGTGCCAGCAGCCAGGAAGCGGGAGGCCATGAGCAGTTCTTC.

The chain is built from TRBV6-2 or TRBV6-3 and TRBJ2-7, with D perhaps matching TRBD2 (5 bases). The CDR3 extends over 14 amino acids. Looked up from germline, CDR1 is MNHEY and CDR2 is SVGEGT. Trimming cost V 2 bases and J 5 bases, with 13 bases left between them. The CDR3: CASSYREFEHEQYF. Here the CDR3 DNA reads TGTGCCAGCAGTTACAGGGAGTTTGAACACGAGCAGTACTTC.

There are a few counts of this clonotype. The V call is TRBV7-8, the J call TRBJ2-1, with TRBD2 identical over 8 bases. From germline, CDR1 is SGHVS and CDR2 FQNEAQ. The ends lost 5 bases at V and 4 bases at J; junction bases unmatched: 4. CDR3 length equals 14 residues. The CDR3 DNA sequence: TGTGCCAGCAGCCATGAGCGGGAGTACAATGAGCAGTTCTTC. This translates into CASSHEREYNEQFF. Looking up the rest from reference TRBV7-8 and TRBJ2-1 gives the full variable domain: GAGVSQSPRYKVAKRGQDVALRCDPISGHVSLFWYQQALGQGPEFLTYFQNEAQLDKSGLPSDRFFAERPEGSVSTLKIQRTQQEDSAVYLCASSHEREYNEQFFGPGTRLTVL.

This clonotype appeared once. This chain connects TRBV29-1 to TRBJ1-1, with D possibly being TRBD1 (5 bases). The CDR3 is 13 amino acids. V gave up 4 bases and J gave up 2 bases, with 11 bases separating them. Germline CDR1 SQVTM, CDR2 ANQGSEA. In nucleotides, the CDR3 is TGCAGCGTTGTGGCCAGGGCCAACACTGAAGCTTTCTTT. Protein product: CSVVARANTEAFF.

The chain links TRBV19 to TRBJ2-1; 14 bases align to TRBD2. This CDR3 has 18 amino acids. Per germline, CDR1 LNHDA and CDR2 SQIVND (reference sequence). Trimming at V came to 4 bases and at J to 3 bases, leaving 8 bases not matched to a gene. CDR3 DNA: TGTGCCAGTAGTACAATCCAGGGACTAGCGGGAGACTACAATGAGCAGTTCTTC. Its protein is CASSTIQGLAGDYNEQFF.

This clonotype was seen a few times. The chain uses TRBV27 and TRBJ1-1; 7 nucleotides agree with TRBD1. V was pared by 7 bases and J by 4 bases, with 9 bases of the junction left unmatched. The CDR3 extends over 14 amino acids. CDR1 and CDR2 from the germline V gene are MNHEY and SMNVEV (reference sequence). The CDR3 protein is CASNVYRGGTEAFF. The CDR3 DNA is TGTGCCAGCAACGTGTACAGGGGTGGCACTGAAGCTTTCTTT.

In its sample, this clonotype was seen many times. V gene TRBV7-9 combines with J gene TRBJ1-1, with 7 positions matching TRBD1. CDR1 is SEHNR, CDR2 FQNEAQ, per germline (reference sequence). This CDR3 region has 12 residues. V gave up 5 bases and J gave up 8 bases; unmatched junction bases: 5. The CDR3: CASSQGGTEAFF. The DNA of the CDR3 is TGTGCCAGCAGCCAGGGGGGGACAGAAGCTTTCTTT.

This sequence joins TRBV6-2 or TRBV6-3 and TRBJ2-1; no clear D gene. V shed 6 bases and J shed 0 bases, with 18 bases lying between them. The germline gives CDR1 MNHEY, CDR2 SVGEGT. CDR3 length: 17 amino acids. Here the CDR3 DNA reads TGTGCCAGCAGCTTACGGCGGCAGGCGGACTCCTACAATGAGCAGTTCTTC. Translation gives CASSLRRQADSYNEQFF.

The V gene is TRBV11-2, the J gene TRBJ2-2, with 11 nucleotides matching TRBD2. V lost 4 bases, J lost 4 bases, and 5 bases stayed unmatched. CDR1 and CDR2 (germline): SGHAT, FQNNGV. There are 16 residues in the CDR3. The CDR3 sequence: CASSYTSGSSTGELFF. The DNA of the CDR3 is TGTGCCAGCAGCTACACTAGCGGGAGCAGCACCGGGGAGCTGTTTTTT.

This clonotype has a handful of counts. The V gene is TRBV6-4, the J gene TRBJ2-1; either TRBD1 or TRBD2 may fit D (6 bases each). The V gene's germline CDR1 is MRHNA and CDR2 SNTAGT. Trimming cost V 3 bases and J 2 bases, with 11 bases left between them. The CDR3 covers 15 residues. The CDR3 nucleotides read TGTGCCAGCAGTGATTGGGGGGCTCCCTACAATGAGCAGTTCTTC. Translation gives CASSDWGAPYNEQFF.

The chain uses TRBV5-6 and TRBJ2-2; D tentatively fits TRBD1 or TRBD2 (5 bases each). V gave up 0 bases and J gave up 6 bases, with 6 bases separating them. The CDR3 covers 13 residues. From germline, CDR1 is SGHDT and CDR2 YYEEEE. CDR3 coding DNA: TGTGCCAGCAGCTTGGTGGGGGCCGGGGAGCTGTTTTTT. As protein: CASSLVGAGELFF. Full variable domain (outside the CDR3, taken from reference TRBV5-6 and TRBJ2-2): DAGVTQSPTHLIKTRGQQVTLRCSPKSGHDTVSWYQQALGQGPQFIFQYYEEEERQRGNFPDRFSGHQFPNYSSELNVNALLLGDSALYLCASSLVGAGELFFGEGSRLTVL.

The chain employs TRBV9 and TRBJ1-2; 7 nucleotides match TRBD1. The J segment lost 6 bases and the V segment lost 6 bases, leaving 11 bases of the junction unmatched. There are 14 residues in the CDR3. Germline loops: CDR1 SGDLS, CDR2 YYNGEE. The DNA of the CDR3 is TGTGCCAGCACCGTCACGACAGGGAACGATGGCTACACCTTC. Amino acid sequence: CASTVTTGNDGYTF.

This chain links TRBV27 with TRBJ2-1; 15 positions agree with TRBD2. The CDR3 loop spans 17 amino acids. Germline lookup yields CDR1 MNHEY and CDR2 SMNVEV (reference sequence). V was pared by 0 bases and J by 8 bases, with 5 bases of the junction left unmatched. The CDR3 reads CASSLSGLAGGFDEQFF. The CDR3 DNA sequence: TGTGCCAGCAGTTTATCTGGACTAGCGGGAGGGTTTGATGAGCAGTTCTTC.

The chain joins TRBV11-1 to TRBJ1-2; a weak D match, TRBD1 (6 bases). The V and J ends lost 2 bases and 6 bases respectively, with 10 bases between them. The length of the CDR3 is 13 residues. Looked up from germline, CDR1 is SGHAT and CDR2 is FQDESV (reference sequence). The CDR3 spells CASSLRTANGYTF. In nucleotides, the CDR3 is TGTGCCAGCAGCTTACGGACAGCCAATGGCTACACCTTC.

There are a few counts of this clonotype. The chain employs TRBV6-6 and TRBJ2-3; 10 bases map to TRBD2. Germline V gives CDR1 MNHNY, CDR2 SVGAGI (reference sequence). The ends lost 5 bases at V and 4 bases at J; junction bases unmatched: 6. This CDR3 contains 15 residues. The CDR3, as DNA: TGTGCCAGCAGTCCTCTAGCGGGAGCCGCAGATACGCAGTATTTT. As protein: CASSPLAGAADTQYF.

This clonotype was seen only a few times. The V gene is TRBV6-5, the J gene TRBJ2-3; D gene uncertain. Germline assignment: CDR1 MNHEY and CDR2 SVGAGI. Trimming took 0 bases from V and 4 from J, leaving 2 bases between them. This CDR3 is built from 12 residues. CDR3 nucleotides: TGTGCCAGCAGTTACTCGCCAGATACGCAGTATTTT. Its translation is CASSYSPDTQYF.

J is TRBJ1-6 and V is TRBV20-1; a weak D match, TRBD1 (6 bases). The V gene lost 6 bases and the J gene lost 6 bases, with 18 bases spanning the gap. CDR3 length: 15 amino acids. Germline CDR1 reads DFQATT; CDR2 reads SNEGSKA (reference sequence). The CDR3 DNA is TGCAGTGCCGGCCGTTGGGGGGGCCTTAATTCACCCCTCCACTTT. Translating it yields CSAGRWGGLNSPLHF.

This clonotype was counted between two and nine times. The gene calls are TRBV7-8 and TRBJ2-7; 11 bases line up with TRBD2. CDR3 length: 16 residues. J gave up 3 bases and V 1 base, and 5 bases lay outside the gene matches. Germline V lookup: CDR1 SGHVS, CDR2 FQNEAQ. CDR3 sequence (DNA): TGTGCCAGCAGCTTAGAAATAACTAGCGGGAGCTACGAGCAGTACTTC. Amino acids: CASSLEITSGSYEQYF.

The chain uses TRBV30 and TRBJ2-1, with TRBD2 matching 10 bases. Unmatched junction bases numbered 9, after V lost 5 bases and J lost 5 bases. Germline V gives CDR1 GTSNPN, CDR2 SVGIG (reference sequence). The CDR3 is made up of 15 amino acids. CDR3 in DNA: TGTGCCTGGTCTACCGGGACTAGCGTCAACAATGAGCAGTTCTTC. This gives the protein CAWSTGTSVNNEQFF. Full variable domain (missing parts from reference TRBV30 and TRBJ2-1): SQTIHQWPATLVQPVGSPLSLECTVEGTSNPNLYWYRQAAGRGLQLLFYSVGIGQISSEVPQNLSASRPQDRQFILSSKKLLLSDSGFYLCAWSTGTSVNNEQFFGPGTRLTVL.